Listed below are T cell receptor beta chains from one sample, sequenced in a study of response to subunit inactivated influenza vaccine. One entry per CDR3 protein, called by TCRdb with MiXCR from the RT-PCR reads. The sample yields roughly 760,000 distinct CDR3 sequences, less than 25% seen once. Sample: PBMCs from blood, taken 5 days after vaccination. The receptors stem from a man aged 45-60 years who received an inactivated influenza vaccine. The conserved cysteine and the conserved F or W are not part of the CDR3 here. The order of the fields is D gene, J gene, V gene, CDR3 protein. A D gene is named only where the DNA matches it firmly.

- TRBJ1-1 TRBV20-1 SARAAPGAGTEAF
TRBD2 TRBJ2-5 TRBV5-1 ASSYGTPSGGPEETQY
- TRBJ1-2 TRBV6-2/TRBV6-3 ASRLRGYGYT
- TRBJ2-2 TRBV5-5 ASRRDSANTGELF
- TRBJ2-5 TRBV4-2 ASSQDVQTNQETQY
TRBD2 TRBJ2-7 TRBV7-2 ASSYTLAGGFSEQY
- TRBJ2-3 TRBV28 ASSLGPQRGGPQTSTDTQY
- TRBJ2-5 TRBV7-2 ASSLTRLLGTQY
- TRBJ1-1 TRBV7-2 ASSPRGAVDTEAF
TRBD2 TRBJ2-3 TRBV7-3 ASSLIPLTSGVTDTQY
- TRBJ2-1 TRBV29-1 SVSTRGNYNEQF
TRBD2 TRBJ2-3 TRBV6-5 ASSWTSARTDTQY
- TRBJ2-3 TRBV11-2 ASGVHGGNTQY
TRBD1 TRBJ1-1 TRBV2 ASRTEGAVSSEAF
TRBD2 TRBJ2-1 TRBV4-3 ASSQDFASGIEQF
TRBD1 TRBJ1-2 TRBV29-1 SVATTFRTGGQGGYT
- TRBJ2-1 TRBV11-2 ASSQGENEQF
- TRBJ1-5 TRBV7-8 ASSSRRDYSNQPQH
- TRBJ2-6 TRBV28 ASTPGESDFFGANVLT
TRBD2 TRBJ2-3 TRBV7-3 ASSLSGGRSDTQY